One T cell receptor beta chain is described in this entry. The antigen is unknown. Unmatched junction bases numbered 14, after V lost 8 bases and J lost 5 bases. This CDR3 contains 14 residues. The V gene's germline CDR1 is SQVTM and CDR2 ANQGSEA. This record belongs to a study of T cells in localized non-small cell lung cancer. Study observations and caveats: For the top 100 tumor clones, a median roughly 56 also appeared in adjacent lung. It was uninvolved adjacent lung that showed the highest T cell clonality, exceeding tumor. The study sequenced only one region of the tumor. As a result, intratumor heterogeneity could not be excluded and remains possible.

Libraries were prepared by immunoSEQ multiplex PCR; TCRdb keeps only in-frame clonotypes and omits some of them. Of approximately 150,000 clones listed, roughly nine tenths are singletons. The sequencing here drew on peripheral blood, taken before any cancer treatment. The TCR sequence derives from a female donor at least 60 years old with stage I lung adenocarcinoma. The rearrangement links TRBV29-1 to TRBJ2-5; 7 bases are a match to TRBD2. The CDR3 sequence: CSTIQREAWETQYF. DNA for the CDR3: TGCAGCACGATTCAACGGGAGGCTTGGGAGACCCAGTACTTC.